This entry features one TCR beta chain sequence. Its antigen is unidentified. The data were obtained in a study of long-term antiretroviral therapy in people with HIV. Running of the v3.0 immunoSEQ assay took place at survey level. For each individual sample, sequencing targeted roughly 40,000-50,000 T-cell genomes. Data came from immunoSEQ multiplex PCR; TCRdb stores just in-frame clones and leaves some out. The sample holds about 12,000 clones, roughly 80% seen once. Samples held about 0.95-10 million cryopreserved PBMC, and DNA extraction followed. Study results and limitations: After ART, diversity increased yet remained lower than transplant donor controls. HIV repertoires covered narrower CDR3 length ranges than controls did.

The material sequenced was unsorted PBMCs, taken 8.2 years after starting antiretroviral therapy. This TCR was recovered from a man in his forties or fifties with HIV.

CDR3 protein: CASSIYNQPQHF. The DNA for the CDR3 is TGTGCCAGTAGTATATACAATCAGCCCCAGCATTTT. This rearrangement joins TRBV19 to TRBJ1-5; D ambiguous. This CDR3 is built from 12 residues. Trimming took 2 bases from V and 3 from J, leaving 2 bases between them. CDR1 and CDR2 from the germline V gene are LNHDA and SQIVND (reference sequence).